The entry below describes one T cell receptor beta chain. It was during active infection that Seattle patients were enrolled and then longitudinally followed. The sample belongs to a study of blood T cell repertoires in COVID-19. The wider study: The United States, Italy and Spain were the sources of the acute and convalescent COVID-19 samples.

Assay: immunoSEQ multiplex PCR; the TCRdb copy retains only in-frame clones and omits some. The sample contains 120,000 or so clones, almost 90% of which appear only once. The V gene's germline CDR1 is LNHDA and CDR2 SQIVND (reference sequence). V was clipped by 3 bases and J by 6 bases, with 13 bases between them. This CDR3 contains 14 residues. This TCR came from a woman aged 55-70 years with COVID-19, enrolled during active disease. Sequencing was carried out using peripheral blood. V is TRBV19 and J is TRBJ2-3; a possible D gene is TRBD2 (5 bases). CDR3 nucleotide sequence: TGTGCCAGTAGTATCGGACTTAACTCGGATACGCAGTATTTT. Amino acid sequence: CASSIGLNSDTQYF.